Many counts were recorded for the clone carrying this TCR beta chain. The antigen is unknown. Each CDR3 protein gets one entry after TCRdb re-called the 5' RACE reads with MiXCR. The sample lists around 370,000 distinct CDR3 sequences, 7% to 9.5% occurring once. V was pared by 6 bases and J by 3 bases, with 3 bases of the junction left unmatched. CDR3 length: 14 residues. The source of the sample is a study of identical twins. Study outcomes and limitations: Invariant MAIT and iNKT cells could partly confound zero-insertion analyses. Less excess twin sharing appeared in beta out-of-frame sequences.

The source of this sequence is a woman in her fifties or sixties in good health. The rearrangement joins TRBV12-3 or TRBV12-4 to TRBJ2-5, with 11 bases fitting TRBD2. Material for sequencing was naive T cells sorted from blood. CDR3 region: CASRMTSGKETQYF. Written as DNA, the CDR3 is TGTGCCAGCAGGATGACTAGCGGGAAAGAGACCCAGTACTTC.